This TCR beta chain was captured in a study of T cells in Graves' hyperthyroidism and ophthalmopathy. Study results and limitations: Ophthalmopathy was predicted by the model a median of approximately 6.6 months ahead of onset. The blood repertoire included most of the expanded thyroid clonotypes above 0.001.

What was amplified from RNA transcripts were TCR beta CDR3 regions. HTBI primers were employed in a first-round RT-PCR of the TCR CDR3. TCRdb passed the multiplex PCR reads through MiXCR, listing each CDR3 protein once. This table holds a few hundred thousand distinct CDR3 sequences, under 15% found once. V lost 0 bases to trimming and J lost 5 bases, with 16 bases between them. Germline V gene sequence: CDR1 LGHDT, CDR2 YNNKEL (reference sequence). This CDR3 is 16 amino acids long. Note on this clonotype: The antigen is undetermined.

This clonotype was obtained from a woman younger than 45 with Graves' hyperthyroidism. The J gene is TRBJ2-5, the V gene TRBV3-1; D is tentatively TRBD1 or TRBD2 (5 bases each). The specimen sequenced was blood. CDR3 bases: TGTGCCAGCAGCCAAGATCAGATTGGGGGATGGGAGACCCAGTACTTC. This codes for CASSQDQIGGWETQYF.